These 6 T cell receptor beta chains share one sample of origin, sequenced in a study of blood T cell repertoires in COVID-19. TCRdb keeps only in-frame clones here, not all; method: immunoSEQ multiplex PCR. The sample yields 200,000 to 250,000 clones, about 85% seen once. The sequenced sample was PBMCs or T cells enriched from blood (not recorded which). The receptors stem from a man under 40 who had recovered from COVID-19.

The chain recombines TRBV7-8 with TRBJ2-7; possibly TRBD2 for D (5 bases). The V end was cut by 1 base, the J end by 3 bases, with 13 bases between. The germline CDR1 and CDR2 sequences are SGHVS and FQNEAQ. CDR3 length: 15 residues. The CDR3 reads CASSLERTAIYEQYF. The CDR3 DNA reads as TGTGCCAGCAGCTTAGAGAGGACTGCCATCTACGAGCAGTACTTC.

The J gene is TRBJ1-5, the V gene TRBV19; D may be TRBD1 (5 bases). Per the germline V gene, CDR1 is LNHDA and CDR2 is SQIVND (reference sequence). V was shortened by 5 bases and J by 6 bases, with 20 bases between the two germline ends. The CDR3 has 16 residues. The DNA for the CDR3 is TGTGCCAGTAGTCCCTCGACAGAAGAGTGGTCTCAGCCCCAGCATTTT. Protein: CASSPSTEEWSQPQHF.

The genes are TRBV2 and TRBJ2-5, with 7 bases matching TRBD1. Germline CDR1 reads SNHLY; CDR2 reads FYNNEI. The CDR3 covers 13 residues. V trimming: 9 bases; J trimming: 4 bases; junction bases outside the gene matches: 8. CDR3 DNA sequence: TGTGCCAGAACTACAGGGGCTGGAGAGACCCAGTACTTC. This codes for CARTTGAGETQYF.

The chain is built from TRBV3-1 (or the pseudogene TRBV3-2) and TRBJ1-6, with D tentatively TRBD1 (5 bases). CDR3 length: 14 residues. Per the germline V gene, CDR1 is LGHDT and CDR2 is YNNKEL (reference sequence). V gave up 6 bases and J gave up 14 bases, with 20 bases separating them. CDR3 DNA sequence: TGTGCCAGCAGTCGATCGACAGTAACTATCGCCCTCCACTTT. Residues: CASSRSTVTIALHF.

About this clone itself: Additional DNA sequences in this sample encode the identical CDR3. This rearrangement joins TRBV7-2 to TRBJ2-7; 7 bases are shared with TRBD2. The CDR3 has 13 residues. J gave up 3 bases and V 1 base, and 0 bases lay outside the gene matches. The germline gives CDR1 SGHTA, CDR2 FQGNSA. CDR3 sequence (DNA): TGTGCCAGCAGCTTAGGCGGGGGCTACGAGCAGTACTTC. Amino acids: CASSLGGGYEQYF.

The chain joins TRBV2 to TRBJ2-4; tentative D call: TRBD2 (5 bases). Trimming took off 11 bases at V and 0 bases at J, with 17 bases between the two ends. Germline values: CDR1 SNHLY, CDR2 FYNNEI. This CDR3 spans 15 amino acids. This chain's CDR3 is CAAVAGKVAKNIQYF. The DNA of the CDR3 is TGTGCCGCTGTCGCCGGGAAAGTAGCCAAAAACATTCAGTACTTC.